This T cell receptor beta chain was profiled in a study of T cells in Graves' hyperthyroidism and ophthalmopathy. This clonotype was detected ten times or more. Its specificity is not known. Whole-study results and caveats: The model made its ophthalmopathy prediction, and onset followed a median about 6.8 months later. In the analysis, a 13 V-J model separated ophthalmopathy from stable hyperthyroidism.

RNA transcripts served as the template for amplifying TCR beta CDR3 regions. The TCR CDR3 first-round RT-PCR relied on the HTBI primer set. MiXCR was run by TCRdb on the multiplex PCR reads, yielding one entry per CDR3 protein. The sample has about 740,000 distinct CDR3 sequences, 14% seen once. Diagnostic decisions used clinical symptoms, serum thyroxine and TRAb, thyroid ultrasound and orbital computed tomography. The source of the PBMCs was 8.5 to 10 ml of fresh peripheral blood. Sequencing was performed on blood. The sequence was obtained from a young woman with Graves' hyperthyroidism.

In nucleotides, the CDR3 is TGTGCCAGCTCACCCCGGACTAGCGGCAGCGATACGCAGTATTTT. This gives the protein CASSPRTSGSDTQYF. The chain uses TRBV18 and TRBJ2-3; TRBD2 matches 10 bases. The CDR3 extends over 15 amino acids. The junction had 6 bases not matched to a gene; V was cut back by 3 bases and J by 6 bases. The germline CDR1 and CDR2 sequences are KGHSH and LQKENI. Looking up the rest from reference TRBV18 and TRBJ2-3 gives the full variable domain: NAGVMQNPRHLVRRRGQEARLRCSPMKGHSHVYWYRQLPEEGLKFMVYLQKENIIDESGMPKERFSAEFPKEGPSILRIQQVVRGDSAAYFCASSPRTSGSDTQYFGPGTRLTVL.